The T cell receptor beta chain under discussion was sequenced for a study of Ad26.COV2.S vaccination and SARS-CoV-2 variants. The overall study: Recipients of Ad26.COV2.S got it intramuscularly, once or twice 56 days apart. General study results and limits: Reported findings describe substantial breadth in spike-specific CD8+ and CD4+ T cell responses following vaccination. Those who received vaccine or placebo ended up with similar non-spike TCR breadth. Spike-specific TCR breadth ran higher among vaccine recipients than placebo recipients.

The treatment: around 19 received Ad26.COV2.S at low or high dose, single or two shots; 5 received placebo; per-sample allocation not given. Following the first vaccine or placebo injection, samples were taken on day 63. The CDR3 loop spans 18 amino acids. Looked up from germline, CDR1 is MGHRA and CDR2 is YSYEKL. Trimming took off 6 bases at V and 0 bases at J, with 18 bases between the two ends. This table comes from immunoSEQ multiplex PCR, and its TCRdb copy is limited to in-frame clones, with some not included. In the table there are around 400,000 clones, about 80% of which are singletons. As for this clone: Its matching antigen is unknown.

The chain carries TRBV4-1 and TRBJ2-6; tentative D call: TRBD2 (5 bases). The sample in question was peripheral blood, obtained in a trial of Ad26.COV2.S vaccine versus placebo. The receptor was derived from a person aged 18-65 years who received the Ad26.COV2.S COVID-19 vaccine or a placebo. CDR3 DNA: TGCGCCAGCAGAGGAGGCACACGAACCTTCTCTGGGGCCAACGTCCTGACTTTC. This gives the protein CASRGGTRTFSGANVLTF.